This T cell receptor (beta chain) was captured by sequencing in a study of blood T cell repertoires in COVID-19. As for the study in general: Samples of COVID-19 (acute and convalescent) were obtained from the United States, Italy and Spain.

The CDR3 consists of 15 residues. Looked up from germline, CDR1 is SGHTA and CDR2 is FQGTGA. The trim removed 5 bases at V and 6 bases at J, leaving 8 bases unmatched. In Seattle, patients joined the study during active infection and were tracked longitudinally. In the authors' workflow: Amplified reference gene primers provided the basis for estimating nucleated cell counts. Assay used: immunoSEQ multiplex PCR; TCRdb lists only in-frame clones, some missing. V and J calls and clone size are those listed in that table; D and trimming were worked out from the DNA. The sample records roughly 210,000 clones, less than 90% being singletons.

The clonotype comes from a woman of 80 years or more with COVID-19, enrolled during active disease. The chain links TRBV7-3 to TRBJ2-3; TRBD2 matches 10 bases. Input material: peripheral blood. This CDR3 reads CASSRSGGPGDTQYF. The CDR3 nucleotides read TGTGCCAGCAGCCGTAGCGGGGGGCCAGGGGATACGCAGTATTTT. Full variable domain (outside the CDR3, taken from reference TRBV7-3 and TRBJ2-3): GAGVSQTPSNKVTEKGKYVELRCDPISGHTALYWYRQSLGQGPEFLIYFQGTGAADDSGLPNDRFFAVRPEGSVSTLKIQRTERGDSAVYLCASSRSGGPGDTQYFGPGTRLTVL.